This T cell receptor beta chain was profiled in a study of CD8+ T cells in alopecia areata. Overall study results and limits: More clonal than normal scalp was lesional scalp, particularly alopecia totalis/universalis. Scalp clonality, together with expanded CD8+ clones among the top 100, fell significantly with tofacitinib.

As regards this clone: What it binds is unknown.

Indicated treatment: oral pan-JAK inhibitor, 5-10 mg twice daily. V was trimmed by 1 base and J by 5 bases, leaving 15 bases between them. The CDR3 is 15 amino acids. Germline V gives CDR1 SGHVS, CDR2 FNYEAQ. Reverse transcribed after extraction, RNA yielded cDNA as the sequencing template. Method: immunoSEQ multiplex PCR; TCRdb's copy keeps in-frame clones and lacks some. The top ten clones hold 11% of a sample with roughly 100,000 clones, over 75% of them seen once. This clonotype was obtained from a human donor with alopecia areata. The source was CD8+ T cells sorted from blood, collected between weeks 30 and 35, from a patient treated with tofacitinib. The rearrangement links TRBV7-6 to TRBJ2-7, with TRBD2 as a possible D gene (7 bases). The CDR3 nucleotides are TGTGCCAGCAGCTTAGAACAGGGAGGGATCCACGAGCAGTACTTC. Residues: CASSLEQGGIHEQYF.